The 3 T cell receptor beta chains below come from one sample, sequenced in a study of T-cell reconstitution after alpha-beta-depleted transplantation in children. During its preparation, the TCRbeta library received unique molecular identifiers. TCRdb itself ran the PCR reads through MiXCR, one entry per CDR3 protein. The table records over 550,000 distinct CDR3 sequences, about 10% of them present only once. This specimen consisted of PBMCs from the stem cell graft donor, obtained from the stem cell graft. These receptors all come from a human donor who donated a stem cell graft to a child with acute myeloid leukemia.

This clonotype was seen more than once but under ten times. The chain links TRBV9 to TRBJ2-4, with D tentatively TRBD2 (5 bases). The V gene's germline CDR1 is SGDLS and CDR2 YYNGEE. V was cut by 3 bases and J by 1 base, with 17 bases left in between. The CDR3 is 17 residues long. As DNA, the CDR3 is TGTGCCAGCAGCGCCCCGGAGGAGGTGGGGGCCAAAAACATTCAGTACTTC. This codes for CASSAPEEVGAKNIQYF.

This rearrangement joins TRBV9 to TRBJ2-5, with no clear D. V was shortened by 0 bases and J by 6 bases, with 12 bases between the two germline ends. This CDR3 is 14 amino acids long. Germline loops: CDR1 SGDLS, CDR2 YYNGEE. Here the CDR3 reads CASSVEARLKTQYF. CDR3 coding DNA: TGTGCCAGCAGCGTAGAGGCGCGTCTGAAGACCCAGTACTTC.

This clonotype has at least ten counts. The chain employs TRBV20-1 and TRBJ2-4; 8 nucleotides match TRBD1. The CDR3 spans 15 residues. With V trimmed by 8 bases and J by 4 bases, 13 bases remained unmatched. The germline V gene has CDR1 DFQATT and CDR2 SNEGSKA (reference sequence). CDR3 bases: TGCAGTCCTCACAGGACAGGGACCTTAAAAAACATTCAGTACTTC. Its protein product is CSPHRTGTLKNIQYF.